The present TCR beta chain was sequenced within a study of T cell responses to AZD1222 COVID-19 vaccine. Assay used: immunoSEQ multiplex PCR; TCRdb lists only in-frame clones, some missing. Counted here are 100,000 to 150,000 clones, about 90% occurring once; the ten biggest clones make up approximately 1.4%. This material consisted of peripheral blood, taken on day 0 of AZD1222 vaccination. The sequence came from an adult in good health.

CDR3 region: CASSEVPLGAGELFF. In DNA form, the CDR3 reads TGTGCCAGCAGTGAAGTCCCCCTCGGGGCCGGGGAGCTGTTTTTT. V is TRBV2 and J is TRBJ2-2; a possible D gene is TRBD2 (5 bases). The CDR3 has 15 residues. Trimming took off 1 base at V and 6 bases at J, with 12 bases between the two ends. Germline V CDR1 and CDR2: SNHLY, FYNNEI.